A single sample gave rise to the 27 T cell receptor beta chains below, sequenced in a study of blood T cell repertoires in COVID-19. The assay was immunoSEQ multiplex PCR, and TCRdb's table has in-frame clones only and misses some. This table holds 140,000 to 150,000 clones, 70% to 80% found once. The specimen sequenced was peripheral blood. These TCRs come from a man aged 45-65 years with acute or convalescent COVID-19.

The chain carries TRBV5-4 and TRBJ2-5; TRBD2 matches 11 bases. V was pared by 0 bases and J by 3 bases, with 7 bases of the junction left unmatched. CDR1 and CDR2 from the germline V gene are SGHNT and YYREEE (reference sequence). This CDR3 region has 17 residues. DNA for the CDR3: TGTGCCAGCAGCTTGGCCCGGGGTAGCGGGGGGGAAGAGACCCAGTACTTC. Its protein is CASSLARGSGGEETQYF.

CDR3 protein: CASSGDRDNQPQHF. The CDR3 DNA is TGTGCCAGCAGTGGGGACAGGGATAATCAGCCCCAGCATTTT. The chain recombines TRBV2 with TRBJ1-5, with 9 bases fitting TRBD1. The V gene end was trimmed by 4 bases and the J gene end by 4 bases; junction bases not matched to a gene: 2. This CDR3 contains 14 residues. CDR1 and CDR2 (germline): SNHLY, FYNNEI.

The CDR3 DNA reads as TGTGCCAGCAGTCCGCACATATCCCGAGGAAATGAGCAGTTCTTC. Translating gives CASSPHISRGNEQFF. This sequence joins TRBV27 and TRBJ2-1; D not certain. From germline, CDR1 is MNHEY and CDR2 SMNVEV (reference sequence). This CDR3 region has 15 residues. The V end was cut by 5 bases, the J end by 7 bases, with 18 bases between.

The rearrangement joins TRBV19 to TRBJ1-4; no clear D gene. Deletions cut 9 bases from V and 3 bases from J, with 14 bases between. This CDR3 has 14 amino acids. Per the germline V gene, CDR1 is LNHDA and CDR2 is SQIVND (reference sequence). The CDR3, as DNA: TGTGCCAGACACCTAGGCGGGGCTAATGAAAAACTGTTTTTT. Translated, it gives CARHLGGANEKLFF. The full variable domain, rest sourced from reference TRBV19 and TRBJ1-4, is DGGITQSPKYLFRKEGQNVTLSCEQNLNHDAMYWYRQDPGQGLRLIYYSQIVNDFQKGDIAEGYSVSREKKESFPLTVTSAQKNPTAFYLCARHLGGANEKLFFGSGTQLSVL.

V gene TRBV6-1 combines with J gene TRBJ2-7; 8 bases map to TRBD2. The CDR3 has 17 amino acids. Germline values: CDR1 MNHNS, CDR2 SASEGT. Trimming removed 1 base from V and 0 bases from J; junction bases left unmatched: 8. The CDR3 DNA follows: TGTGCCAGCAGTGAAGGCGGGGGGACTACAATCTCCTACGAGCAGTACTTC. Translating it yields CASSEGGGTTISYEQYF.

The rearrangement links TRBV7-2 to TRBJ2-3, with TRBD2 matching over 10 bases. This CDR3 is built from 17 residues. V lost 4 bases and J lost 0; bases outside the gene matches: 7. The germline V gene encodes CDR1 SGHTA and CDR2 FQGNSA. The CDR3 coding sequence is TGTGCCAGCAGCTCGAGACTAGCGGGTTCTAGCACAGATACGCAGTATTTT. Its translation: CASSSRLAGSSTDTQYF.

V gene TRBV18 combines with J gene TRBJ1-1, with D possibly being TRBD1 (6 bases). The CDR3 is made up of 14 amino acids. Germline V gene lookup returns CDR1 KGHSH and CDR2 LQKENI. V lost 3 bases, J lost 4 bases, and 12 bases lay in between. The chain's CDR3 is CASSPPQGSTEAFF. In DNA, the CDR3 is TGTGCCAGCTCACCGCCTCAGGGGAGCACTGAAGCTTTCTTT.

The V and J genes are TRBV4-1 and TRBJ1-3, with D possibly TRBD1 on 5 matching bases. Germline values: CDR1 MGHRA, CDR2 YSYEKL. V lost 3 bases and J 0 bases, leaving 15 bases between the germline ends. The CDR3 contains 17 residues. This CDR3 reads CASSHSGTPSSGNTIYF. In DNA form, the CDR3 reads TGCGCCAGCAGCCACTCCGGGACTCCCAGCTCTGGAAACACCATATATTTT.

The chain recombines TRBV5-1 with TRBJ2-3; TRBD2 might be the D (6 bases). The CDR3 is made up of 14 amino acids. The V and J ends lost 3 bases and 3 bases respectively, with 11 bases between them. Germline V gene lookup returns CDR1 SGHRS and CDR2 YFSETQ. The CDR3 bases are TGCGCCAGCAGCTCTTTGGGGGGTACAGATACGCAGTATTTT. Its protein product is CASSSLGGTDTQYF.

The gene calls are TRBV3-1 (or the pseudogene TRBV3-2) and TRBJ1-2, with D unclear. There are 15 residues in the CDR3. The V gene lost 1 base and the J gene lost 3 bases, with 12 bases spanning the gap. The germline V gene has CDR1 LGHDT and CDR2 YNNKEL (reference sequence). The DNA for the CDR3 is TGTGCCAGCAGCCAAGGAATCGAGAGTTACTATGGCTACACCTTC. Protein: CASSQGIESYYGYTF.

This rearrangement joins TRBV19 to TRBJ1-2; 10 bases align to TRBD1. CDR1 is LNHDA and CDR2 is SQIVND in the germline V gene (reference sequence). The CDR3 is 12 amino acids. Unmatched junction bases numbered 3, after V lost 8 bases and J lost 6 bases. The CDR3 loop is CASSGQGHGYTF. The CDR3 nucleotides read TGTGCCAGTTCGGGACAGGGGCATGGCTACACCTTC.

The CDR3 DNA reads TGTGCCAGTAGCCCACAAAGACAGGGAACTACTAACTATGGCTACACCTTC. Translated, it gives CASSPQRQGTTNYGYTF. The V call is TRBV19, the J call TRBJ1-2, with 7 bases lining up with TRBD1. The V segment lost 6 bases and the J segment 0 bases; nucleotides outside the gene matches: 13. CDR1 is LNHDA and CDR2 is SQIVND in the germline V gene (reference sequence). This CDR3 contains 17 residues.

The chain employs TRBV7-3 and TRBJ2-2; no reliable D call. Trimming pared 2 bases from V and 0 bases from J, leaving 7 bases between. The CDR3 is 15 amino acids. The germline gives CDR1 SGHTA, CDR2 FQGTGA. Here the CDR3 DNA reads TGTGCCAGCAGCTTATTTGGGCCGAACACCGGGGAGCTGTTTTTT. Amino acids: CASSLFGPNTGELFF.

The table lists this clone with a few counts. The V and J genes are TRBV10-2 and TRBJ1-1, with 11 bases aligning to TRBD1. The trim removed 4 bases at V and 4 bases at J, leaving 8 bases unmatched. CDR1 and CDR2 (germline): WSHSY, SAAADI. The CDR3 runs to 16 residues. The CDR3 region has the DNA TGCGCCAGCAGTGGGCCCCGGACAGGGGGCTCCACTGAAGCTTTCTTT. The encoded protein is CASSGPRTGGSTEAFF.

CDR3 DNA sequence: TGTGCCAGCAGTTTTTTAGCGGGGGGACGCACAGATACGCAGTATTTT. Protein: CASSFLAGGRTDTQYF. The genes are TRBV27 and TRBJ2-3; 10 nucleotides align to TRBD2. The length of the CDR3 is 16 residues. The V segment lost 3 bases and the J segment 1 base; nucleotides outside the gene matches: 4. Germline CDR1 and CDR2: MNHEY and SMNVEV (reference sequence).

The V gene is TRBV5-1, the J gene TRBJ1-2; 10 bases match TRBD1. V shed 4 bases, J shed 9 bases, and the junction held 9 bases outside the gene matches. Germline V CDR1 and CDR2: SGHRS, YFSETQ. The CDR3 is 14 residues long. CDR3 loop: CASSPRTGGASYTF. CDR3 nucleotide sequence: TGCGCCAGCAGCCCGAGGACAGGGGGAGCGAGCTACACCTTC.

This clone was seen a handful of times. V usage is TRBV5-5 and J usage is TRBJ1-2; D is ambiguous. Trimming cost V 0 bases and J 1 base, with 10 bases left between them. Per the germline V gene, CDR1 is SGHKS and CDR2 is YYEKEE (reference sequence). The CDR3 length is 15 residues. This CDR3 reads CASSLAAQINYGYTF. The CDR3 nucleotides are TGTGCCAGCAGCTTGGCCGCCCAGATTAACTATGGCTACACCTTC.

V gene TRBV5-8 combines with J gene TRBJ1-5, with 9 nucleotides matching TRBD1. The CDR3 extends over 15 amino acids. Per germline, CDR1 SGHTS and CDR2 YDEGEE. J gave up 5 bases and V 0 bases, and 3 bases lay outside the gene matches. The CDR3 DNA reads TGTGCCAGCAGCTTGGTGCGGACAGGGGATCAGCCCCAGCATTTT. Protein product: CASSLVRTGDQPQHF.

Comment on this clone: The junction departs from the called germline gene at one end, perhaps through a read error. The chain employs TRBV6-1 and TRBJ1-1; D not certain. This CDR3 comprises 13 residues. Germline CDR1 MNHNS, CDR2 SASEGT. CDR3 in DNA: TGTGCCAGCAGTGAAACGGTGAAGACTGAAGCTTTCTTT. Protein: CASSETVKTEAFF.

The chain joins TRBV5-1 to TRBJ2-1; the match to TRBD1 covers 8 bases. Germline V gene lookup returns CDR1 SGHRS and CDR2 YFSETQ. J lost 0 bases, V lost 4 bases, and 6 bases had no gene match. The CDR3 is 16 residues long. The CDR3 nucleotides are TGCGCCAGCAGCCCGGGGACAGGCAACTCCTACAATGAGCAGTTCTTC. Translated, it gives CASSPGTGNSYNEQFF.

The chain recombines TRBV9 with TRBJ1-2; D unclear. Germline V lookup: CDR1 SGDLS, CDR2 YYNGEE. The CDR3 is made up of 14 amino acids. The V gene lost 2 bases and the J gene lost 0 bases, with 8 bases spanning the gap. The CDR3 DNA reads TGTGCCAGCAGCGTTAACATTGCTAACTATGGCTACACCTTC. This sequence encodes CASSVNIANYGYTF. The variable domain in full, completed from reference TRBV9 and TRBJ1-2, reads DSGVTQTPKHLITATGQRVTLRCSPRSGDLSVYWYQQSLDQGLQFLIQYYNGEERAKGNILERFSAQQFPDLHSELNLSSLELGDSALYFCASSVNIANYGYTFGSGTRLTVV.

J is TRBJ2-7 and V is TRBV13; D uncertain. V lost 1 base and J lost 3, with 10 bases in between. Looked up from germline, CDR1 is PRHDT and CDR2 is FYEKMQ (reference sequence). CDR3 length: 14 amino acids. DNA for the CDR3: TGTGCCAGCAGCTTAGACGGCGGCCTCTACGAGCAGTACGTC. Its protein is CASSLDGGLYEQYV.

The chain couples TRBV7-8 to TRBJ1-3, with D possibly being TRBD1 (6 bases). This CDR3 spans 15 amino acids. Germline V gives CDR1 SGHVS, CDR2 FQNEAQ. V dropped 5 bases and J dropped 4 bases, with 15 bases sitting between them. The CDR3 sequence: CASSPTAGEGNTIYF. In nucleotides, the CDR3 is TGTGCCAGCAGCCCAACCGCAGGGGAAGGAAACACCATATATTTT.

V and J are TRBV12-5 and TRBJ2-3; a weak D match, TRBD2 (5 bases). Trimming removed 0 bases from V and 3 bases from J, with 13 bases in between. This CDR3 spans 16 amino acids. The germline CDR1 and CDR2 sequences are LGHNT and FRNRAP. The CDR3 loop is CASGLVLRERTDTQYF. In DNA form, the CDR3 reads TGTGCTAGTGGTTTGGTCTTAAGGGAGAGGACAGATACGCAGTATTTT.

The CDR3 loop is CASGLGQATIIRTDTQYF. Written as DNA, the CDR3 is TGTGCTAGTGGTTTGGGGCAGGCAACGATTATCCGCACAGATACGCAGTATTTT. The genes are TRBV12-5 and TRBJ2-3; D call uncertain. This CDR3 spans 18 amino acids. Germline lookup yields CDR1 LGHNT and CDR2 FRNRAP. V lost 1 base and J lost 1, with 18 bases in between.

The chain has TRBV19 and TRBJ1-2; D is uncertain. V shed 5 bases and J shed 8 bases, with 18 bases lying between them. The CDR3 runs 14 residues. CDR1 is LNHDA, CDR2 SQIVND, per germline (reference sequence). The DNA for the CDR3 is TGTGCCAGTAGTTTCACCCAGCGAGTGGAAGGCTACACCTTC. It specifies CASSFTQRVEGYTF.

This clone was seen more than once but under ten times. CDR3: CASSIPGGSQPQHF. CDR3 in DNA: TGTGCCAGCAGTATCCCAGGGGGAAGTCAGCCCCAGCATTTT. The chain joins TRBV28 to TRBJ1-5, with 7 positions matching TRBD1. From germline, CDR1 is MDHEN and CDR2 SYDVKM. This CDR3 region has 14 residues. J gave up 6 bases and V 5 bases, and 7 bases lay outside the gene matches.